This T cell receptor beta chain derives from a study of T cell repertoires in cytomegalovirus infection. Study-wide results and caveats: CMV carriers with the relevant HLA were identified by cumulative public TCR beta family frequency.

Trimming took 4 bases from V and 2 from J, leaving 18 bases between them. Per germline, CDR1 SEHNR and CDR2 FQNEAQ (reference sequence). The CDR3 loop spans 16 amino acids. In regard to this clonotype: What it binds is not known.

Via MiXCR, TCRdb re-called the reads, giving one row per CDR3 protein. The table records under 150,000 distinct CDR3 sequences, roughly 30% of them present only once. The chain joins TRBV7-9 to TRBJ2-7; D might be TRBD1 (6 bases). The clonotype originates from a human donor in good health (CMV status not recorded). Some clones in this sample may be carry-over from other donors' samples. The input for sequencing was CD8+ T cells from cultured PBMCs, taken from culture after CMV antigen stimulation. This CDR3 is CASSSAEDSSTYEQYF. CDR3 coding DNA: TGTGCCAGCAGCTCGGCCGAGGACAGCTCAACCTACGAGCAGTACTTC.